This TCR beta chain derives from a study of glioma-infiltrating T cells. The study's findings and limits: Non-neoplastic patients had below-expected tissue-blood divergence, while all gliomas exceeded expectation. Very few CDR3 sequences were shared between tissue and blood.

The CDR3 spans 13 residues. Germline CDR1 reads MGHDK; CDR2 reads SYGVNS. The V and J ends lost 3 bases and 8 bases respectively, with 13 bases between them. In its sample, this clonotype was seen many times. The antigen remains undetermined. Amplification of TCR alpha and beta CDR3 regions from RNA used iRepertoire nested multiplex PCR. Via MiXCR, TCRdb re-called the multiplex PCR reads, giving one row per CDR3 protein. In the table there are tens of thousands of distinct CDR3 sequences, approximately 39% of which are singletons. This receptor was identified in a human donor with low-grade glioma or glioblastoma, undergoing nonglioma brain surgery, or in good health (not recorded which). The gene calls are TRBV25-1 and TRBJ1-2; the D is unclear. What was sequenced was glioma tissue, nonneoplastic brain tissue, or PBMCs (not recorded which). The CDR3 protein is CASSDNLPRGYTF. The CDR3 region has the DNA TGTGCCAGCAGTGATAACCTCCCAAGGGGCTACACCTTC.